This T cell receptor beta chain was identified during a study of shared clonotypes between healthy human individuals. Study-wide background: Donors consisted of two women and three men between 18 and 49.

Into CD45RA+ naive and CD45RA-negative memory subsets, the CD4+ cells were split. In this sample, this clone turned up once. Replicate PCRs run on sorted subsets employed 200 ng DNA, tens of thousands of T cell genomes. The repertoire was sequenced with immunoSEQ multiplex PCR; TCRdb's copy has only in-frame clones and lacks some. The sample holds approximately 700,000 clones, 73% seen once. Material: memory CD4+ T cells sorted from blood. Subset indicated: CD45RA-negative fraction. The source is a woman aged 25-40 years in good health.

CDR3 nucleotides: TGCGCCAGCAGCTTGGTCCGCACAGATACGCAGTATTTT. It translates to CASSLVRTDTQYF. V usage is TRBV5-1 and J usage is TRBJ2-3; D is uncertain. The length of the CDR3 is 13 residues. V was trimmed by 0 bases and J by 1 base, leaving 3 bases between them. The germline CDR1 and CDR2 sequences are SGHRS and YFSETQ.